The sequence of this T cell receptor beta chain was determined in a study of T cells in Graves' hyperthyroidism and ophthalmopathy. Study at large: Blood was drawn when the patient was first diagnosed and still untreated.

Authors of the study amplified TCR beta CDR3 regions from RNA transcripts. Using the HTBI primer set, a first-round RT-PCR was run on the TCR CDR3. TCRdb re-analysed the multiplex PCR reads in MiXCR, keeping a single row per CDR3 protein. This sample has about 380,000 distinct CDR3 sequences; over 11% occur once, and the top ten carry about 10%. Study results and limitations: The model forecast ophthalmopathy, anticipating it by a median around 6.5 months before onset.

The definition of stable Graves' hyperthyroidism was no ophthalmopathy progression within 18 months. Patients aged 18 to 65 had newly diagnosed hyperthyroidism that had lasted under 2 months. As concerns this clonotype: Its target is unknown.

There are 13 residues in the CDR3. Germline lookup yields CDR1 SQVTM and CDR2 ANQGSEA. V was pared by 7 bases and J by 1 base, with 4 bases of the junction left unmatched. The rearrangement joins TRBV29-1 to TRBJ1-3; 7 bases agree with TRBD1. This TCR derives from a woman aged 55-69 years with Graves' hyperthyroidism. Sequencing was carried out using blood. DNA for the CDR3: TGCAGCGCCCAGACAGGGTCTGGAAACACCATATATTTT. This translates into CSAQTGSGNTIYF.